One sample yielded the 5 T cell receptor beta chains listed below, sequenced in a study of early T cells in non-severe SARS-CoV-2 infection. TCRdb itself ran the 5' RACE reads through MiXCR, one entry per CDR3 protein. The sample has tens of thousands of distinct CDR3 sequences; around 10% are singletons. The sample in question was whole blood, obtained at baseline. The receptors shown here come from an adult who was a healthcare worker with PCR-confirmed SARS-CoV-2 infection or an uninfected control (not recorded which).

This clonotype showed up many times. V and J are TRBV7-2 and TRBJ2-2; 8 bases are a match to TRBD2. The ends lost 5 bases at V and 8 bases at J; junction bases unmatched: 16. The germline CDR1 and CDR2 sequences are SGHTA and FQGNSA. The CDR3 is 17 amino acids. In DNA, the CDR3 is TGTGCCAGCAGCGTTACCGGGACTAGTATTTTAAGGGGGGAGCTGTTTTTT. Its translation is CASSVTGTSILRGELFF.

This clonotype was recorded many times. This chain links TRBV2 with TRBJ2-1, with TRBD2 matching 7 bases. The V gene's germline CDR1 is SNHLY and CDR2 FYNNEI. This CDR3 has 16 amino acids. The J segment lost 8 bases and the V segment lost 7 bases, leaving 17 bases of the junction unmatched. CDR3 region: CASTGGLAGRKDEQFF. The CDR3 nucleotides are TGTGCCAGCACCGGCGGCCTAGCCGGGAGGAAGGATGAGCAGTTCTTC.

J is TRBJ1-5 and V is TRBV2, with TRBD1 as a possible D gene (5 bases). The CDR3 spans 15 residues. Between the trimmed V and J ends, which lost 4 bases and 0 bases, there was a span of 10 bases. Germline values: CDR1 SNHLY, CDR2 FYNNEI. CDR3 protein: CASSGQIVSNQPQHF. DNA of the CDR3: TGTGCCAGCAGTGGACAGATCGTTAGCAATCAGCCCCAGCATTTT.

The table lists this clonotype with many counts. V usage is TRBV25-1 and J usage is TRBJ2-7; D tentatively fits TRBD1 or TRBD2 (7 bases each). V was clipped by 7 bases and J by 1 base, with 14 bases between them. CDR1 is MGHDK and CDR2 is SYGVNS in the germline V gene. The CDR3 loop spans 14 amino acids. The DNA for the CDR3 is TGTGCCAGCAAGGGAGGGGGCACGTCCTACGAGCAGTACTTC. It codes for CASKGGGTSYEQYF.

The rearrangement uses TRBV29-1 and TRBJ1-1; D not resolved. Germline V lookup: CDR1 SQVTM, CDR2 ANQGSEA. Trimming took 3 bases from V and 2 from J, leaving 13 bases between them. This CDR3 contains 14 residues. The CDR3 is CSVERQLSNTEAFF. In nucleotides, the CDR3 is TGCAGCGTTGAGAGGCAGCTGAGTAACACTGAAGCTTTCTTT. The full variable domain, completed using reference TRBV29-1 and TRBJ1-1, is SAVISQKPSRDICQRGTSLTIQCQVDSQVTMMFWYRQQPGQSLTLIATANQGSEATYESGFVIDKFPISRPNLTFSTLTVSNMSPEDSSIYLCSVERQLSNTEAFFGQGTRLTVV.